This T cell receptor (beta chain) was profiled in a study of cytomegalovirus exposure and HLA in healthy donors. Findings and caveats of the study: The CMV antigen specificity of a few CMV-associated chains was confirmed through in vitro analysis.

PCR primers comprised 60 Vbeta and 13 Jbeta primers. Clones were sequenced by immunoSEQ multiplex PCR, and TCRdb holds only the in-frame ones, with some missing. The table includes approximately 190,000 clones, about 70% detected once. V was pared by 1 base and J by 4 bases, with 10 bases between. Germline-derived CDR1 and CDR2 are SGHTA and FQGTGA. This CDR3 is 14 amino acids long. Points on this clone: The antigen is undetermined.

The sequenced sample was PBMCs. This receptor was taken from a woman aged 25 to 39 in good health and CMV-seronegative. The chain uses TRBV7-3 and TRBJ1-2; no reliable D call. CDR3 region: CASSLRPTSYGYTF. In DNA, the CDR3 is TGTGCCAGCAGCTTAAGGCCGACAAGCTATGGCTACACCTTC.